Detailed here is one T cell receptor (beta chain). Its matching antigen is unknown. The source of the sample is a study of cytotoxic CD8 clonotypes in ibrutinib-treated CLL. At the level of the study: Once treatment had gone on for a median of around eleven months, range 6 to 36, response samples were drawn. Study-wide results and caveats: Before falling back toward baseline at progression, clonality had risen at the time of ibrutinib response. Baseline-level clonality went beyond age-matched healthy donors and moved in step with circulating CD8+ T-cell counts.

Trimming took 6 bases from V and 4 from J; bases not matched to a gene: 4. This CDR3 has 12 amino acids. Germline lookup yields CDR1 SQVTM and CDR2 ANQGSEA. Using immunoSEQ multiplex PCR, the repertoire was profiled, and TCRdb retains in-frame clones only, with some absent. The profile covers approximately 320,000 clones, with roughly 70% appearing a single time and roughly 6% taken by the ten largest. V and J are TRBV29-1 and TRBJ2-7, with 9 bases aligning to TRBD1. Sample: PBMCs, taken after 36 months of ibrutinib treatment. The receptor comes from a human donor with chronic lymphocytic leukemia. The CDR3 nucleotides read TGCAGCGTCGCAGGACAGGGGTACGAGCAGTACTTC. This gives the protein CSVAGQGYEQYF.